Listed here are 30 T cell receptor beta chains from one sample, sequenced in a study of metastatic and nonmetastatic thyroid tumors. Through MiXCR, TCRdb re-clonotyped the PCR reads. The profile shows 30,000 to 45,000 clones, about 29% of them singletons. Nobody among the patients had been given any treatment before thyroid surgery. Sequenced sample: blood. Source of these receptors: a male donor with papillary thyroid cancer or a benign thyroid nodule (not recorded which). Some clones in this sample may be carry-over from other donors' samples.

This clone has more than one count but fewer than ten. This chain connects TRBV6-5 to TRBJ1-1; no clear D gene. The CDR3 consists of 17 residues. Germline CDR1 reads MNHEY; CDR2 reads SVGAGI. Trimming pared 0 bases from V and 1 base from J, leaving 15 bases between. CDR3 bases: TGTGCCAGCAGTTACTCGTCTGGAAGTTCGAAGAACACTGAAGCTTTCTTT. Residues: CASSYSSGSSKNTEAFF.

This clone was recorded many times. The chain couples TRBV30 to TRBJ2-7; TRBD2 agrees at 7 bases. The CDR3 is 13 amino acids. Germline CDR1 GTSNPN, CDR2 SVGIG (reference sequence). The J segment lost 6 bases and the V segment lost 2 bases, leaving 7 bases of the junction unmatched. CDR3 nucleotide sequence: TGTGCCTGGAGTCGAGGTTGGACTAGCGAGCAGTACTTC. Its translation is CAWSRGWTSEQYF.

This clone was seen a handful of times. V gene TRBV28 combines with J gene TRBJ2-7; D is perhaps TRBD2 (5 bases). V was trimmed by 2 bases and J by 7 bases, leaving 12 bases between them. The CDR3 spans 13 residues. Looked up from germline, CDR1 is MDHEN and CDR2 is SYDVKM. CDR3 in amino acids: CASSLTGSREQYF. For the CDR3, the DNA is TGTGCCAGCAGTTTAACTGGGAGTCGGGAGCAGTACTTC.

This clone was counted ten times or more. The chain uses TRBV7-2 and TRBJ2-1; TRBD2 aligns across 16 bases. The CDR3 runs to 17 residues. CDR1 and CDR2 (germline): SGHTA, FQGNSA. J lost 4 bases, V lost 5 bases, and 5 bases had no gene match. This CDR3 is CASSPGLAGGPYNEQFF. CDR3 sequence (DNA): TGTGCCAGCAGCCCGGGACTAGCGGGAGGGCCATACAATGAGCAGTTCTTC.

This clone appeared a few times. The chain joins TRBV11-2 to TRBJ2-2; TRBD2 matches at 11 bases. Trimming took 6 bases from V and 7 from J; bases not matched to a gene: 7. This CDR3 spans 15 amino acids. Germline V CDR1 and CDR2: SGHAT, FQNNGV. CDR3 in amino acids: CASRLLAGVGGELFF. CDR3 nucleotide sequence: TGTGCCAGCAGACTACTAGCGGGAGTTGGCGGGGAGCTGTTTTTT.

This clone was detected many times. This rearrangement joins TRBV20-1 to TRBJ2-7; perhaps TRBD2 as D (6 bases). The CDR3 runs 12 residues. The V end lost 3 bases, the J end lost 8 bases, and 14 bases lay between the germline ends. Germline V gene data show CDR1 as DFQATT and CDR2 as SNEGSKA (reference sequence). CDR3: CSASGSIRKQYF. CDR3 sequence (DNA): TGCAGTGCTAGCGGGAGTATTAGAAAGCAGTACTTC.

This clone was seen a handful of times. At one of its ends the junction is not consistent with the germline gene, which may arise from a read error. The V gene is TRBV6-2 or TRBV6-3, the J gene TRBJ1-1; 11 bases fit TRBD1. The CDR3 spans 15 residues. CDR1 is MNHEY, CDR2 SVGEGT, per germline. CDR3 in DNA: TGTGTCAGCAAAGGACAGGGGGCAAAGAACACTGAAGCTTTCTTT. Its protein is CVSKGQGAKNTEAFF.

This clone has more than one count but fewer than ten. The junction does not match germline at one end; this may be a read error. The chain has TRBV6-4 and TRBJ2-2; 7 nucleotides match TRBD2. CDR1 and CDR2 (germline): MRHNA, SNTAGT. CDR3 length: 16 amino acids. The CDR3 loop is CASSDSGGMATGELLF. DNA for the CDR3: TGTGCCAGCAGTGACTCGGGAGGGATGGCCACCGGGGAGCTGCTTTTT.

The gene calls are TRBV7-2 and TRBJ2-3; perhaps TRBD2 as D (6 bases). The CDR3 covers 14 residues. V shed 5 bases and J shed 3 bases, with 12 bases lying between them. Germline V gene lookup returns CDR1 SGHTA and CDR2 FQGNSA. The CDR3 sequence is CASSPGLSTDTQYF. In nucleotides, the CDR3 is TGTGCCAGCAGCCCAGGACTATCAACAGATACGCAGTATTTT.

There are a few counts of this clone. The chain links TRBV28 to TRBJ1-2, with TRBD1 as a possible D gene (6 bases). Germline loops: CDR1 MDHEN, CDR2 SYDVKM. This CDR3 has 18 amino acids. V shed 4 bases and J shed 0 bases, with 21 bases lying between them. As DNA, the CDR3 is TGTGCCAGCAGTTCTCGGACAGTTCCTGAGCGGGCTAACTATGGCTACACCTTC. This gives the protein CASSSRTVPERANYGYTF.

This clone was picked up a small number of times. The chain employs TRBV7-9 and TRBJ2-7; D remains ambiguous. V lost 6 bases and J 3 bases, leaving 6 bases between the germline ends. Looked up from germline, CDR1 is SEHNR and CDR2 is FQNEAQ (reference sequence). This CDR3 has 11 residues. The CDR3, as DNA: TGTGCCAGCAGTGGGGACTACGAGCAGTACTTC. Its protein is CASSGDYEQYF.

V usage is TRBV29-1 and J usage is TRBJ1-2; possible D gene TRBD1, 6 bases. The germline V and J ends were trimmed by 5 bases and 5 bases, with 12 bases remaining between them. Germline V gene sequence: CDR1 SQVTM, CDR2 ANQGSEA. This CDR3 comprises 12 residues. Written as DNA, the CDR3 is TGCAGCGTTTGGGGGACAAGTTATGGCTACACCTTC. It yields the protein CSVWGTSYGYTF. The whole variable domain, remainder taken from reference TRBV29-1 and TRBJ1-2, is SAVISQKPSRDICQRGTSLTIQCQVDSQVTMMFWYRQQPGQSLTLIATANQGSEATYESGFVIDKFPISRPNLTFSTLTVSNMSPEDSSIYLCSVWGTSYGYTFGSGTRLTVV.

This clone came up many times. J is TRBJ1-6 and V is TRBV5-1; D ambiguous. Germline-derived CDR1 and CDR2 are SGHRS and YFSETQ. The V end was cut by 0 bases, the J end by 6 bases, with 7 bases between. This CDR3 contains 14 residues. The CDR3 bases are TGCGCCAGCAGCTTGGGCAGGACTAATTCACCCCTCCACTTT. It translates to CASSLGRTNSPLHF. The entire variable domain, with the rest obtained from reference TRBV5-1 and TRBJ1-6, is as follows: KAGVTQTPRYLIKTRGQQVTLSCSPISGHRSVSWYQQTPGQGLQFLFEYFSETQRNKGNFPGRFSGRQFSNSRSEMNVSTLELGDSALYLCASSLGRTNSPLHFGNGTRLTVT.

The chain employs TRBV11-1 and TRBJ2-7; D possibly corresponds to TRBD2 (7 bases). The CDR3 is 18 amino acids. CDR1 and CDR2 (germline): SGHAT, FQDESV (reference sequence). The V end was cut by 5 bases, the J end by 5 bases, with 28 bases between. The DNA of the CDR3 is TGTGCCAGCAGCCGACGAGGGGGGGTCGGGGGAGCGACACACGAGCAGTACTTC. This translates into CASSRRGGVGGATHEQYF.

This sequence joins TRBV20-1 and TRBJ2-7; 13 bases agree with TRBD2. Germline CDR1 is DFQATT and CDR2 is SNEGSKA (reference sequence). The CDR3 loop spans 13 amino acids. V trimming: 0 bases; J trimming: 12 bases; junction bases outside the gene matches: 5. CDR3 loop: CSARETSGRVPYF. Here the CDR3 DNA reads TGCAGTGCTAGAGAAACTAGCGGGAGGGTTCCGTACTTC.

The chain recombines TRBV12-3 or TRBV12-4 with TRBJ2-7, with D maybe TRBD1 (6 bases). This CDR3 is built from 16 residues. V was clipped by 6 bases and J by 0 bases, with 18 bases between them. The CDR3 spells CASSVFGTSVSYEQYF. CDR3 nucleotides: TGTGCCAGCAGCGTCTTCGGGACAAGTGTCTCCTACGAGCAGTACTTC.

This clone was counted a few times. For the CDR3, the DNA is TGTGCCACCAGCAGGGCTTTAGTACACCAAGAGACCCAGTACTTC. It specifies CATSRALVHQETQYF. The chain has TRBV15 and TRBJ2-5; no clear D gene. The germline V gene has CDR1 LNHNV and CDR2 YYDKDF (reference sequence). CDR3 length equals 15 residues. With 3 bases removed from V and 0 bases from J, the gap between germline ends came to 11 bases.

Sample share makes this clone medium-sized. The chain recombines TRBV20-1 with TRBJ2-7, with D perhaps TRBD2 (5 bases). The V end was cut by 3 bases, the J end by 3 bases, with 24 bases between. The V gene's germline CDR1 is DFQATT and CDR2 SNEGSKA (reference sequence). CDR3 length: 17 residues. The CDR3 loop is CSARGSRGRNLNYEQYF. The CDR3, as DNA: TGCAGTGCTAGGGGCTCTAGAGGGAGAAACCTAAACTACGAGCAGTACTTC.

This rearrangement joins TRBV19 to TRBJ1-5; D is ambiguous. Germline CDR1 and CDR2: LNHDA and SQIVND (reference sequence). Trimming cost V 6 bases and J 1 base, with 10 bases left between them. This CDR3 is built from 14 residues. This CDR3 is CASRLLGSNQPQHF. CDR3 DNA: TGTGCCAGTAGGCTACTAGGAAGCAATCAGCCCCAGCATTTT. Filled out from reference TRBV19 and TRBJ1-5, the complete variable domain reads DGGITQSPKYLFRKEGQNVTLSCEQNLNHDAMYWYRQDPGQGLRLIYYSQIVNDFQKGDIAEGYSVSREKKESFPLTVTSAQKNPTAFYLCASRLLGSNQPQHFGDGTRLSIL.

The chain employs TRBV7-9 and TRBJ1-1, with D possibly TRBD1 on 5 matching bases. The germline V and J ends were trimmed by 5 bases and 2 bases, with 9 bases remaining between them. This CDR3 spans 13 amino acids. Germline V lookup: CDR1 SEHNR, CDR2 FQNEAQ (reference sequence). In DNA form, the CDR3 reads TGTGCCAGCAGCCAACAGGTTAACACTGAAGCTTTCTTT. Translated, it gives CASSQQVNTEAFF.

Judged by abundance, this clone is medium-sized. CDR3 bases: TGTGCCAGCAGTGAAAACAGGGGCGAGCAGTACTTC. Translating gives CASSENRGEQYF. The rearrangement links TRBV2 to TRBJ2-7; 7 bases match TRBD1. V was clipped by 2 bases and J by 6 bases; unmatched bases: 1. CDR1 and CDR2 (germline): SNHLY, FYNNEI. The CDR3 has 12 residues. Full variable domain (remainder filled in from reference TRBV2 and TRBJ2-7): EPEVTQTPSHQVTQMGQEVILRCVPISNHLYFYWYRQILGQKVEFLVSFYNNEISEKSEIFDDQFSVERPDGSNFTLKIRSTKLEDSAMYFCASSENRGEQYFGPGTRLTVT.

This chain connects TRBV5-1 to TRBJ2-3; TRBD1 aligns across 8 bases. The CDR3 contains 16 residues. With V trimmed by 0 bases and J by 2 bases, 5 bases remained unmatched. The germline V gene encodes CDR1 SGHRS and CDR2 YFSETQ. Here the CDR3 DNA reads TGCGCCAGCAGCTTGGTGCCAGGGGGCGCCACAGATACGCAGTATTTT. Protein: CASSLVPGGATDTQYF. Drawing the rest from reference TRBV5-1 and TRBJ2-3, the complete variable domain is KAGVTQTPRYLIKTRGQQVTLSCSPISGHRSVSWYQQTPGQGLQFLFEYFSETQRNKGNFPGRFSGRQFSNSRSEMNVSTLELGDSALYLCASSLVPGGATDTQYFGPGTRLTVL.

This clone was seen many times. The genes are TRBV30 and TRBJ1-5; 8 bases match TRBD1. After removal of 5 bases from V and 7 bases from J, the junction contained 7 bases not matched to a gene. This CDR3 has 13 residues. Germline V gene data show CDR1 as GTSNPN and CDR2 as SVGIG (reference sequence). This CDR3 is CAWGGQGGQPQHF. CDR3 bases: TGTGCCTGGGGTGGACAGGGAGGACAGCCCCAGCATTTT. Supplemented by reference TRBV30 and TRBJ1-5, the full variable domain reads SQTIHQWPATLVQPVGSPLSLECTVEGTSNPNLYWYRQAAGRGLQLLFYSVGIGQISSEVPQNLSASRPQDRQFILSSKKLLLSDSGFYLCAWGGQGGQPQHFGDGTRLSIL.

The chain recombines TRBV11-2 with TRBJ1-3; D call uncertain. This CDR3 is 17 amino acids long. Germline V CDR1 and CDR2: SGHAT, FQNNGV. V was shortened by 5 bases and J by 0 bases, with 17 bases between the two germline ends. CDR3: CASSPTNGPPSGNTIYF. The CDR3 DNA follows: TGTGCCAGCAGCCCGACAAACGGGCCGCCCTCTGGAAACACCATATATTTT.

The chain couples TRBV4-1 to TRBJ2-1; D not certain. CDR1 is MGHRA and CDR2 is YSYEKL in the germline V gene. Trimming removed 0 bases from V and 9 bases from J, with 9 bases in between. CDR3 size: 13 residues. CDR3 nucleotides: TGCGCCAGCAGCCAAGATTTCGTGGGTGAGCAGTTCTTC. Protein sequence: CASSQDFVGEQFF.

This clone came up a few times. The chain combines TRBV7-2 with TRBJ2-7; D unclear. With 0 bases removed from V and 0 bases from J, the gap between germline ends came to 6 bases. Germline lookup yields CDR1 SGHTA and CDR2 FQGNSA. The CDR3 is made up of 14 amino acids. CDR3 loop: CASSLAGSSYEQYF. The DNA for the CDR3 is TGTGCCAGCAGCTTAGCTGGCAGCTCCTACGAGCAGTACTTC.

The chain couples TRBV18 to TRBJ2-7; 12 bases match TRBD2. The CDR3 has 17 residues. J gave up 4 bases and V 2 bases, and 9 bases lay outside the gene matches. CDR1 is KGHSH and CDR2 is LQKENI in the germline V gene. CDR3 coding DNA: TGTGCCAGCTCACCAAGACTAGCGGGAGCTAGTTCTTACGAGCAGTACTTC. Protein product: CASSPRLAGASSYEQYF.

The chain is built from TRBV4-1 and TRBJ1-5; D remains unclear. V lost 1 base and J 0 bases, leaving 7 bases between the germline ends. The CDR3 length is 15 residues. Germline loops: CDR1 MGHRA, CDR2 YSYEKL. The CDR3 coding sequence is TGCGCCAGCAGCCAAGCACAGTATAGCAATCAGCCCCAGCATTTT. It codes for CASSQAQYSNQPQHF.

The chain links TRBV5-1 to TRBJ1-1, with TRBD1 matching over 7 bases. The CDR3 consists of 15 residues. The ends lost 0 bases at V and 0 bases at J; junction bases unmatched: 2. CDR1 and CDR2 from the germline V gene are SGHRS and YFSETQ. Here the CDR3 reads CASSLDRGMNTEAFF. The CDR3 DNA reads TGCGCCAGCAGCTTGGACAGGGGTATGAACACTGAAGCTTTCTTT.

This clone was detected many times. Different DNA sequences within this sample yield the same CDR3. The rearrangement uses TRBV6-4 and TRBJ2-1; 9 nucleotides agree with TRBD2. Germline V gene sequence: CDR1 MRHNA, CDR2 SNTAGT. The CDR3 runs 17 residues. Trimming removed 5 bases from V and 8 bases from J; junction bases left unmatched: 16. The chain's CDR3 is CASSPGRLAGNIDEQFF. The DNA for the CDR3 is TGTGCCAGCAGTCCCGGGCGGCTAGCGGGAAATATTGATGAGCAGTTCTTC.